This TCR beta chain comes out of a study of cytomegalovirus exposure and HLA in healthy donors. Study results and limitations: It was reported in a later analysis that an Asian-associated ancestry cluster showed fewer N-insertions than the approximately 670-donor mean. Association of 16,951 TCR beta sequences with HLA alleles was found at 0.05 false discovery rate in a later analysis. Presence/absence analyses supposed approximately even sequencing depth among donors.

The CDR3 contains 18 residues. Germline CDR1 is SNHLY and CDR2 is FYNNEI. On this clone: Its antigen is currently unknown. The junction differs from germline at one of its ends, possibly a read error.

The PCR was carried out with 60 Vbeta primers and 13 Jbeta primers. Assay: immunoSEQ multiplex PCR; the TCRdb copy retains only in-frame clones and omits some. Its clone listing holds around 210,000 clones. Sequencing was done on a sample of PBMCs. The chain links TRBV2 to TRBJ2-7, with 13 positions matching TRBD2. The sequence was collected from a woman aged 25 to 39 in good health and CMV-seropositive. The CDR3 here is CASSEQGTSGALSDEQYF. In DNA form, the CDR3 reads TGTGCCAGCAGTGAGCAGGGGACTAGCGGGGCCCTCTCCGACGAGCAGTACTTC.